This is a list of T cell receptor beta chains from one sample in a study of shared clonotypes between healthy human individuals. Only in-frame clones appear in the TCRdb table, and some are missing; sequencing was by immunoSEQ multiplex PCR. The profile shows about 2.1 million clones, just over 90% of them singletons. Sequencing was done on a sample of naive CD8+ T cells from PBMCs. All receptors come from a man aged 18 to 35 in good health. Some clones in this sample may be carry-over from other donors' samples. Each CDR3 is given with its conserved first and last residue. A D gene is named only where the DNA matches it firmly. A clone size is listed for some rows: how often the clone was seen (once, few, many), or a class if it is expanded.

size | J | V | D | DNA | CDR3
once | TRBJ1-3 | TRBV6-1 | . | TGTGCCAGCAGTCTACAGGGTTCTGGAAACACCATATATTTT | CASSLQGSGNTIYF
. | TRBJ2-7 | TRBV27 | TRBD2 | TGTGCCAGCAGCCAAAAGCGGGGGACCGGCGAGCAGTACTTC | CASSQKRGTGEQYF
. | TRBJ2-7 | TRBV4-1 | . | TGCGCCAGCAGCCACGCAGCAGCTGCCCGCGAGCAGTACTTC | CASSHAAAAREQYF
. | TRBJ2-1 | TRBV7-3 | . | TGTGCCAGCAGCTTCGGAAACAATGAGCAGTTCTTC | CASSFGNNEQFF
. | TRBJ2-2 | TRBV28 | TRBD2 | TGTGCCAGCAGTTTGGGACTAGCGGATAACACCGGGGAGCTGTTTTTT | CASSLGLADNTGELFF
. | TRBJ2-5 | TRBV27 | . | TGTGCCAGCAGTGGGGCAGGAAAACAAGAGACCCAGTACTTC | CASSGAGKQETQYF
. | TRBJ2-7 | TRBV7-2 | . | TGTGCCAGCAGCCCGCGGGCATCCTCCCTCTACGAGCAGTACTTC | CASSPRASSLYEQYF
. | TRBJ2-3 | TRBV28 | . | TGTGCCAGCAGGAGTACTAGCTTCCCCACAGATACGCAGTATTTT | CASRSTSFPTDTQYF
. | TRBJ2-7 | TRBV7-7 | TRBD1 | TGTGCCAGCAGCCCCGGGACAGGGAACTACGAGCAGTACTTC | CASSPGTGNYEQYF
. | TRBJ1-2 | TRBV9 | . | TGTGCCAGCAGCGTCGGAAAGTTAGCTAACTATGGCTACACCTTC | CASSVGKLANYGYTF
. | TRBJ2-2 | TRBV29-1 | . | TGCAGCGCCAGAGGACTTATAACCGGGGAGCTGTTTTTT | CSARGLITGELFF
. | TRBJ1-2 | TRBV9 | TRBD1 | TGTGCCAGCAGCGCCGGAGGGCAGGGGGGAGATGGCTACACCTTC | CASSAGGQGGDGYTF
. | TRBJ2-7 | TRBV11-1 | TRBD2 | TGTGCCAGCAGCATCAGGACTAGCGTCAAACGCGAGCAGTACTTC | CASSIRTSVKREQYF
. | TRBJ2-3 | TRBV9 | TRBD2 | TGTGCCAGCAGCCAGGGGCTAGCGGGAGCGACAGATACGCAGTATTTT | CASSQGLAGATDTQYF
. | TRBJ1-2 | TRBV30 | TRBD1 | TGTGCCTGGAGTACGGGACAGGGCTATGGCTACACCTTC | CAWSTGQGYGYTF
. | TRBJ2-1 | TRBV6-1 | . | TGTGCCAGCAGGGGTGTGGGGGGTGAGCAGTTCTTC | CASRGVGGEQFF
. | TRBJ1-2 | TRBV4-2 | . | TGTGCCAGCAGCCAAATACAGGGTTCTAGGTATGGCTACACCTTC | CASSQIQGSRYGYTF
. | TRBJ2-5 | TRBV28 | TRBD2 | TGTGCCAGCAGTTCCCCTTCTTTAACTAGCGGTGAAAGGACCCAGTACTTC | CASSSPSLTSGERTQYF
. | TRBJ2-1 | TRBV7-9 | TRBD1 | TGTGCCAGCAGCCCCGAGGGGGCCATTCACGGGTCTACCTACAATGAGCAGTTCTTC | CASSPEGAIHGSTYNEQFF
. | TRBJ2-5 | TRBV28 | . | TGTGCCAGCAGCCCCCCCCGCCGAGAGACCCAGTACTTC | CASSPPRRETQYF
once | TRBJ2-7 | TRBV29-1 | TRBD1 | TGCAGCGTTGTAGACAGGGGATCGTACGAGCAGTACTTC | CSVVDRGSYEQYF
. | TRBJ1-4 | TRBV6-1 | . | TGTGCCAGCAGTGAATTGGGGGGCAGGGATGAAAAACTGTTTTTT | CASSELGGRDEKLFF
. | TRBJ2-1 | TRBV27 | TRBD1 | TGTGCCAGCAGTGCTACAGGGGTTGGAAATGAGCAGTTCTTC | CASSATGVGNEQFF
. | TRBJ1-5 | TRBV25-1 | . | TGTGCCAGCAGTTACACAGGGATGAATCAGCCCCAGCATTTT | CASSYTGMNQPQHF
. | TRBJ2-2 | TRBV2 | . | TGTGCCAGCAGTGGGGACCGAGCCTTGCAGAACACCGGGGAGCTGTTTTTT | CASSGDRALQNTGELFF
. | TRBJ2-4 | TRBV5-1 | . | TGCGCCAGCAAACCTTCCCTACTAGCCAAAAACATTCAGTACTTC | CASKPSLLAKNIQYF
. | TRBJ2-1 | TRBV7-8 | TRBD2 | TGTGCCAGCAGCTTGGGAAGGAGGGAGGGACTATACAATGAGCAGTTCTTC | CASSLGRREGLYNEQFF
once | TRBJ2-1 | TRBV14 | . | TGTGCCAGCAGCCAACCCTTCGCGGGGAATGAGCAGTTCTTC | CASSQPFAGNEQFF
once | TRBJ2-3 | TRBV14 | . | TGTGCCAGCAGCCAAGGGTCCAGCGGTTCTAGCACAGATACGCAGTATTTT | CASSQGSSGSSTDTQYF
. | TRBJ2-7 | TRBV4-1 | . | TGCGCCAGCAGCCCTACTCATTCCTACGAGCAGTACTTC | CASSPTHSYEQYF
. | TRBJ2-7 | TRBV11-2 | . | TGTGCCAGCAGCTTGTCTCCAGGGCCCCACGAGCAGTACTTC | CASSLSPGPHEQYF
. | TRBJ1-3 | TRBV9 | . | TGTGCCAGCAGCGCAGGAGACAGCTCTGGAAACACCATATATTTT | CASSAGDSSGNTIYF
. | TRBJ2-1 | TRBV7-6 | . | TGTGCCAGCAGCTTCCGGACAGAGGGCAATGAGCAGTTCTTC | CASSFRTEGNEQFF
. | TRBJ2-7 | TRBV27 | TRBD1 | TGTGCCAGCAGTTTCAACGGACAGGGCAGAACTTACGAGCAGTACTTC | CASSFNGQGRTYEQYF
. | TRBJ2-1 | TRBV11-1 | TRBD1 | TGTGCCAGCAGCCCGGTCCCACAGGGGCGCGATGAGCAGTTCTTC | CASSPVPQGRDEQFF
. | TRBJ1-1 | TRBV7-6 | . | TGTGCCAGCAGCCCGGGACCTCCACATGGGGACACTGAAGCTTTCTTT | CASSPGPPHGDTEAFF
. | TRBJ1-5 | TRBV4-1 | . | TGCGCCAGCAGCTTTCATACAGGGAATAGCAATCAGCCCCAGCATTTT | CASSFHTGNSNQPQHF
. | TRBJ2-7 | TRBV27 | . | TGTGCCAGCAGTTTATCGCCCCCGCCCTACGAGCAGTACTTC | CASSLSPPPYEQYF
. | TRBJ2-7 | TRBV4-1 | . | TGCGCCAGCAGCCAAGTCACTCGATCCGGGAGCTCCTGGGAGCAGTACTTC | CASSQVTRSGSSWEQYF
. | TRBJ2-4 | TRBV9 | TRBD1 | TGTGCCAGCAGCGCGACAGGGTCCAAAAACATTCAGTACTTC | CASSATGSKNIQYF
. | TRBJ2-5 | TRBV9 | TRBD2 | TGTGCCAGCAGCGGGACTAGCGGGAGCCAAGAGACCCAGTACTTC | CASSGTSGSQETQYF
few | TRBJ1-1 | TRBV7-9 | . | TGTGCCAGCAGCTTAGTGACCGTTTCTGAAGCTTTCTTT | CASSLVTVSEAFF
. | TRBJ1-5 | TRBV27 | TRBD1 | TGTGCCAGCAGTCTCCGCCAGGGGGCCTATCAGCCCCAGCATTTT | CASSLRQGAYQPQHF
. | TRBJ1-2 | TRBV7-9 | TRBD1 | TGTGCCATTATTTCCTGGGGCAGGGGGGCCTATGGCTACACCTTC | CAIISWGRGAYGYTF
. | TRBJ2-1 | TRBV13 | . | TGTGCCAGCAGCCCACGGACTAATAGCGTGCTTGAGCAGTTCTTC | CASSPRTNSVLEQFF
few | TRBJ1-1 | TRBV28 | . | TGTGCCAGCAGGAAGAACACTGAAGCTTTCTTT | CASRKNTEAFF
. | TRBJ2-7 | TRBV5-4 | TRBD2 | TGTGCCAGCAGCTTCGGCGGGAGGAATGAGCAGTACTTC | CASSFGGRNEQYF
. | TRBJ1-2 | TRBV25-1 | TRBD1 | TGTGCCAGCAGTGGGAAGCGGACAGGGCCCTATGGCTACACCTTC | CASSGKRTGPYGYTF
. | TRBJ1-5 | TRBV2 | TRBD1 | TGTGCCAGCTCCGGACAGGAAGGCAATCAGCCCCAGCATTTT | CASSGQEGNQPQHF
. | TRBJ2-7 | TRBV27 | TRBD2 | TGTGCCAGCAGCTTTGGGACTAGCGGGGTCTACGAGCAGTACTTC | CASSFGTSGVYEQYF
. | TRBJ1-1 | TRBV2 | . | TGTGCCAGCAGTGGATCGGGGATGGACACTGAAGCTTTCTTT | CASSGSGMDTEAFF
. | TRBJ1-5 | TRBV5-8 | . | TGTGCCAGCAGCCCAGGCCCGTCCCAGCATTTT | CASSPGPSQHF
. | TRBJ2-7 | TRBV11-2 | TRBD1 | TGTGCCAGCAGCCCATGGGGACAGGGCCTCTACGAGCAGTACTTC | CASSPWGQGLYEQYF